Sequencing of this TCR beta chain was carried out in a study of T-cell memory formation after mild COVID-19. The CDR3 length is 17 residues. Germline V gene lookup returns CDR1 SGHTA and CDR2 FQGNSA. V was trimmed by 4 bases and J by 2 bases, leaving 19 bases between them. TCRdb re-derived calls from the 5' RACE reads in MiXCR, one entry per CDR3 protein. The sample consists of over 400,000 distinct CDR3 sequences, more than 20% of them appearing once. J is TRBJ2-3 and V is TRBV7-2; D is uncertain. The sequencing sample was made of PBMCs or a T cell subset sorted from them (not recorded which). The receptor comes from an adult woman who had mild COVID-19 (a few samples of this study predate the infection). Cell type and time point are not known. DNA of the CDR3: TGTGCCAGCAGCTCCTATGGCTGGCGGCGCCCCACAGATACGCAGTATTTT. Translated: CASSSYGWRRPTDTQYF.